These T cell receptor beta chains were read from a single sample in a study of T cell repertoires and HLA-DP antigens. These receptors lack a known antigen. TCRdb's table, derived via immunoSEQ multiplex PCR, lists solely in-frame clones and lacks some. The sample consists of 55,000 to 80,000 clones, about four fifths of them appearing once. Input material: CD4+ T cells from PBMCs. These receptors were taken from a man in his fifties or sixties in good health and CMV-seronegative. Both conserved end residues are part of each CDR3. A D gene is named only where the DNA matches it firmly. Clone size is shown for a subset of rows, as once, few, many or a class of expanded clone.

j_call v_call d_call clone_size cdr3_aa cdr3_nt
TRBJ1-6 TRBV7-2 TRBD1 NA CASSLGGGSNNSPLHF TGTGCCAGCAGCTTAGGAGGGGGCTCGAATAATTCACCCCTCCACTTT
TRBJ1-2 TRBV4-3 NA once CASSPLNTGNYGYTF TGCGCCAGCAGCCCCCTGAACACGGGAAACTATGGCTACACCTTC
TRBJ1-1 TRBV28 NA NA CASRGPTEAFF TGTGCCAGCAGGGGGCCTACTGAAGCTTTCTTT
TRBJ2-5 TRBV2 NA NA CASTDRRRAQYF TGTGCCAGCACAGACAGGCGTAGGGCCCAGTACTTC
TRBJ2-3 TRBV7-9 NA once CASSRGTDTDTQYF TGTGCCAGCAGCCGCGGGACCGACACAGATACGCAGTATTTT
TRBJ2-3 TRBV9 NA NA CASSVGYRDTQYF TGTGCCAGCAGCGTAGGGTACCGAGATACGCAGTATTTT
TRBJ2-1 TRBV7-9 NA NA CASSLGSGYNEQFF TGTGCCAGCAGCTTAGGGTCCGGATACAATGAGCAGTTCTTC
TRBJ1-1 TRBV4-1 NA NA CASSQGAVYTEAFF TGCGCCAGCAGCCAAGGGGCGGTCTACACTGAAGCTTTCTTT
TRBJ2-2 TRBV6-5 TRBD2 NA CASSSGLAYTGELFF TGTGCCAGCAGTTCGGGACTAGCGTACACCGGGGAGCTGTTTTTT
TRBJ1-2 TRBV2 NA NA CASNIGTSAYGYTF TGTGCCAGCAACATCGGGACTTCGGCCTATGGCTACACCTTC
TRBJ2-3 TRBV2 NA NA CASRTAGRVATDTQYF TGTGCCAGCAGGACGGCGGGGCGGGTAGCCACAGATACGCAGTATTTT
TRBJ2-2 TRBV29-1 NA once CSVVSGPNTGELFF TGCAGCGTTGTTTCAGGGCCCAACACCGGGGAGCTGTTTTTT
TRBJ1-1 TRBV7-9 NA NA CASSSSTVSEAFF TGTGCCAGCAGCTCGTCGACAGTATCTGAAGCTTTCTTT
TRBJ1-5 TRBV27 NA NA CASSRTYSNQPQHF TGTGCCAGCAGTAGGACGTATAGCAATCAGCCCCAGCATTTT
TRBJ1-6 TRBV5-5 TRBD1 NA CASSFGQGDSPLHF TGTGCCAGCAGCTTCGGACAGGGCGATTCACCCCTCCACTTT
TRBJ1-1 TRBV5-1 NA NA CASSLEGRTNTEAFF TGCGCCAGCAGCTTGGAGGGCAGGACGAACACTGAAGCTTTCTTT
TRBJ2-3 TRBV6-4 NA NA CASSDWGSPTDTQYF TGTGCCAGCAGTGACTGGGGTTCCCCCACAGATACGCAGTATTTT
TRBJ1-2 TRBV4-3 NA NA CASSQEPVTGGYTF TGCGCCAGCAGCCAAGAACCCGTAACTGGTGGCTACACCTTC
TRBJ1-2 TRBV5-4 NA NA CASSLGGSNYGYTF TGTGCCAGCAGCCTGGGGGGGTCTAACTATGGCTACACCTTC
TRBJ2-3 TRBV29-1 NA NA CSVGTSTDTQYF TGCAGCGTTGGCACTAGCACAGATACGCAGTATTTT
TRBJ1-2 TRBV4-1 NA NA CASSQVGRESYGYTF TGCGCCAGCAGCCAAGTCGGCAGGGAGAGCTATGGCTACACCTTC
TRBJ2-2 TRBV4-1 NA NA CASSQEEDHGELFF TGCGCCAGCAGCCAAGAGGAGGACCACGGGGAGCTGTTTTTT